This T cell receptor (beta chain) was sequenced during a study of blood T cell repertoires in COVID-19. The wider study: Specimens from acute and convalescent COVID-19 originated in the United States, Italy and Spain. From T cells, B-cell-depleted T cells, or PBMCs came the material, which was cDNA or gDNA.

How the authors handled the data: Reference gene primer amplification in the assay estimated nucleated cell counts. Only in-frame clones appear in the TCRdb table, and some are missing; sequencing was by immunoSEQ multiplex PCR. V, J and clone size are taken as reported in that table, and D and trimming were inferred from the DNA itself. This table has 70,000 or so clones, roughly 90% appearing once. The receptor was derived from a man aged 50 to 59 with acute or convalescent COVID-19. Sequenced sample: peripheral blood.

This CDR3 reads CASSNPGTVPNYSNQPQHF. DNA for the CDR3: TGCGCCAGCAGCAACCCCGGGACAGTTCCCAACTATAGCAATCAGCCCCAGCATTTT. The J gene is TRBJ1-5, the V gene TRBV23-1; 7 bases line up with TRBD1. TRBV23-1 is an ORF; its function is uncertain. V lost 6 bases, J lost 0 bases, and 17 bases stayed unmatched. This CDR3 has 19 amino acids.